What follows are 4 T cell receptor beta chains derived from one specimen sequenced in a study of PD-1 blockade in classical Hodgkin lymphoma. The time point is: newly diagnosed, previously untreated cHL patient sample. The table came from immunoSEQ multiplex PCR; TCRdb's copy has only in-frame clones and leaves some out. The data contain under 80,000 clones, more than 85% of them singletons. The source material was peripheral blood mononuclear cells (PBMCs). The receptors come from a human donor with classical Hodgkin lymphoma.

The rearrangement joins TRBV2 to TRBJ1-1; D possibly corresponds to TRBD1 (6 bases). Germline CDR1 is SNHLY and CDR2 is FYNNEI. The ends were cut back, 2 bases at V and 5 bases at J, with 12 bases in the middle. This CDR3 is 14 amino acids long. The CDR3 region has the DNA TGTGCCAGCAGTGAACTCGGAGGGGGGACTGAAGCTTTCTTT. Translation gives CASSELGGGTEAFF. The full variable domain, in which reference TRBV2 and TRBJ1-1 provide the parts outside the CDR3, is EPEVTQTPSHQVTQMGQEVILRCVPISNHLYFYWYRQILGQKVEFLVSFYNNEISEKSEIFDDQFSVERPDGSNFTLKIRSTKLEDSAMYFCASSELGGGTEAFFGQGTRLTVV.

This clone was detected a few times. The V gene is TRBV7-2, the J gene TRBJ2-2, with TRBD2 identical over 13 bases. The germline CDR1 and CDR2 sequences are SGHTA and FQGNSA. The trim removed 5 bases at V and 7 bases at J, leaving 4 bases unmatched. This CDR3 spans 15 amino acids. The DNA of the CDR3 is TGTGCCAGCAGCCGGACTAGCGGGAGTGGCGGGGAGCTGTTTTTT. Its protein product is CASSRTSGSGGELFF.

The chain combines TRBV5-1 with TRBJ1-4, with TRBD1 identical over 9 bases. This CDR3 has 17 residues. The germline V gene encodes CDR1 SGHRS and CDR2 YFSETQ. The V segment lost 3 bases and the J segment 3 bases; nucleotides outside the gene matches: 9. In nucleotides, the CDR3 is TGCGCCAGCAGCTCGGGACAGGGTTTGATGGCTAATGAAAAACTGTTTTTT. It encodes CASSSGQGLMANEKLFF. Full variable domain (outside the CDR3, taken from reference TRBV5-1 and TRBJ1-4): KAGVTQTPRYLIKTRGQQVTLSCSPISGHRSVSWYQQTPGQGLQFLFEYFSETQRNKGNFPGRFSGRQFSNSRSEMNVSTLELGDSALYLCASSSGQGLMANEKLFFGSGTQLSVL.

This clone was detected once. The rearrangement uses TRBV11-2 and TRBJ2-5, with D perhaps TRBD2 (5 bases). This CDR3 has 13 amino acids. The V gene's germline CDR1 is SGHAT and CDR2 FQNNGV. The germline V and J ends were trimmed by 5 bases and 4 bases, with 11 bases remaining between them. The CDR3 sequence is CASSTGERETQYF. The CDR3 DNA reads as TGTGCCAGCAGCACCGGGGAGAGAGAGACCCAGTACTTC. Full variable domain (remainder filled in from reference TRBV11-2 and TRBJ2-5): EAGVAQSPRYKIIEKRQSVAFWCNPISGHATLYWYQQILGQGPKLLIQFQNNGVVDDSQLPKDRFSAERLKGVDSTLKIQPAKLEDSAVYLCASSTGERETQYFGPGTRLLVL.